Each of the 27 T cell receptor beta chains below was sequenced from the same sample in a study of T-cell memory formation after mild COVID-19. MiXCR, applied by TCRdb to the 5' RACE reads, yields one record per CDR3 protein. The sample has around 200,000 distinct CDR3 sequences, under 12% seen once. Sequenced input: PBMCs or a T cell subset sorted from them (not recorded which). The receptors originated from a young man who had mild COVID-19 (a few samples of this study predate the infection). Cell type and time point are not known.

This clonotype is medium-sized. This chain connects TRBV7-2 to TRBJ2-3; D is perhaps TRBD1 (5 bases). The germline V and J ends were trimmed by 4 bases and 5 bases, with 13 bases remaining between them. The CDR3 contains 14 residues. CDR1 and CDR2 (germline): SGHTA, FQGNSA. The CDR3 spells CASSSTRVGDTQYF. CDR3 nucleotide sequence: TGTGCCAGCAGCTCGACCAGGGTCGGAGATACGCAGTATTTT.

The sample holds many counts of this clonotype. The chain couples TRBV7-2 to TRBJ1-5, with TRBD1 as a possible D gene (6 bases). Germline values: CDR1 SGHTA, CDR2 FQGNSA. The germline V and J ends were trimmed by 3 bases and 1 base, with 16 bases remaining between them. The CDR3 covers 17 residues. CDR3 loop: CASSFGRRGGSNQPQHF. CDR3 bases: TGTGCCAGCAGCTTTGGCAGGAGAGGGGGGAGCAATCAGCCCCAGCATTTT. The full variable domain, its missing parts supplied by reference TRBV7-2 and TRBJ1-5, is GAGVSQSPSNKVTEKGKDVELRCDPISGHTALYWYRQSLGQGLEFLIYFQGNSAPDKSGLPSDRFSAERTGGSVSTLTIQRTQQEDSAVYLCASSFGRRGGSNQPQHFGDGTRLSIL.

In its sample, this clonotype was seen a few times. V and J are TRBV7-3 and TRBJ2-1; 12 nucleotides align to TRBD1. Trimming cost V 3 bases and J 6 bases; bases outside gene matches: 6. Germline CDR1 reads SGHTA; CDR2 reads FQGTGA. This CDR3 has 16 residues. The CDR3: CASSLGWGQGANEQFF. For the CDR3, the DNA is TGTGCCAGCAGCTTGGGCTGGGGACAGGGGGCCAATGAGCAGTTCTTC. The full variable domain, with the rest looked up from reference TRBV7-3 and TRBJ2-1, is GAGVSQTPSNKVTEKGKYVELRCDPISGHTALYWYRQSLGQGPEFLIYFQGTGAADDSGLPNDRFFAVRPEGSVSTLKIQRTERGDSAVYLCASSLGWGQGANEQFFGPGTRLTVL.

The rearrangement links TRBV5-1 to TRBJ1-2; a possible D gene is TRBD1 (6 bases). The CDR3 is 15 amino acids. The V end lost 4 bases, the J end lost 7 bases, and 20 bases lay between the germline ends. The germline V gene has CDR1 SGHRS and CDR2 YFSETQ. CDR3 in amino acids: CASSGDTVRNGGYTF. DNA for the CDR3: TGCGCCAGCAGCGGGGACACTGTACGGAACGGTGGCTACACCTTC.

The chain carries TRBV6-5 and TRBJ2-2; 14 bases map to TRBD2. The J segment lost 5 bases and the V segment lost 6 bases, leaving 2 bases of the junction unmatched. The germline V gene encodes CDR1 MNHEY and CDR2 SVGAGI. The CDR3 extends over 15 amino acids. The CDR3 nucleotides are TGTGCCAGCAGCCGGACTAGCGGGGGGACCGGGGAGCTGTTTTTT. It codes for CASSRTSGGTGELFF.

The rearrangement joins TRBV7-8 to TRBJ2-7, with TRBD2 matching 11 bases. The CDR3 consists of 16 residues. From germline, CDR1 is SGHVS and CDR2 FQNEAQ. The ends lost 4 bases at V and 2 bases at J; junction bases unmatched: 7. This chain's CDR3 is CASSSSRLAGTYEQYF. DNA of the CDR3: TGTGCCAGCAGCTCCAGCCGACTAGCGGGAACCTACGAGCAGTACTTC. The variable domain in full, with the rest retrieved from reference TRBV7-8 and TRBJ2-7, is GAGVSQSPRYKVAKRGQDVALRCDPISGHVSLFWYQQALGQGPEFLTYFQNEAQLDKSGLPSDRFFAERPEGSVSTLKIQRTQQEDSAVYLCASSSSRLAGTYEQYFGPGTRLTVT.

The chain combines TRBV30 with TRBJ1-4; D remains ambiguous. CDR1 is GTSNPN, CDR2 SVGIG, per germline (reference sequence). This CDR3 is 13 amino acids long. V was trimmed by 0 bases and J by 7 bases, leaving 9 bases between them. The DNA of the CDR3 is TGTGCCTGGAGTGTATCTGGGAGTGAAAAACTGTTTTTT. Translated: CAWSVSGSEKLFF.

The chain has TRBV12-3 or TRBV12-4 and TRBJ1-2; TRBD1 matches 10 bases. The V segment lost 2 bases and the J segment 8 bases; nucleotides outside the gene matches: 8. The CDR3 extends over 15 amino acids. The CDR3: CASSLRGQGLEGYTF. The CDR3 DNA reads as TGTGCCAGCAGTTTACGGGGACAGGGGTTGGAGGGCTACACCTTC.

This clonotype was seen a few times. The V call is TRBV7-2, the J call TRBJ1-6, with TRBD1 matching over 7 bases. CDR1 SGHTA and CDR2 FQGNSA come from the germline V gene. CDR3 length equals 17 residues. V trimming: 3 bases; J trimming: 10 bases; junction bases outside the gene matches: 15. The CDR3: CASSFTPIGQAGSPLHF. The CDR3 nucleotides are TGTGCCAGCAGCTTCACCCCAATTGGACAGGCTGGATCACCCCTCCACTTT.

The chain is built from TRBV9 and TRBJ2-5, with D perhaps TRBD1 (6 bases). Germline V gene sequence: CDR1 SGDLS, CDR2 YYNGEE. The ends were cut back, 4 bases at V and 2 bases at J, with 12 bases in the middle. This CDR3 has 14 amino acids. In DNA form, the CDR3 reads TGTGCCAGCAGCCCCGGGACAACTCAAGAGACCCAGTACTTC. This gives the protein CASSPGTTQETQYF.

This rearrangement joins TRBV6-5 to TRBJ1-2; 8 bases are shared with TRBD1. CDR3 size: 17 residues. Germline CDR1 is MNHEY and CDR2 is SVGAGI. V was pared by 2 bases and J by 4 bases, with 12 bases of the junction left unmatched. The CDR3 nucleotides read TGTGCCAGCAGTTACCACCGAACAGGGGGTCGCGCCTATGGCTACACCTTC. Amino acid sequence: CASSYHRTGGRAYGYTF.

The chain joins TRBV7-8 to TRBJ2-5; TRBD1 matches at 8 bases. CDR1 and CDR2 from the germline V gene are SGHVS and FQNEAQ. This CDR3 is 16 amino acids long. After removal of 6 bases from V and 2 bases from J, the junction contained 11 bases not matched to a gene. CDR3 in DNA: TGTGCCAGCAGTCCCCCCGGGGACAGGTCACAAGAGACCCAGTACTTC. It specifies CASSPPGDRSQETQYF.

This clonotype was picked up a small number of times. CDR3 protein: CASSQVGGHTDTQYF. CDR3 nucleotide sequence: TGTGCCAGCAGCCAAGTTGGAGGGCACACAGATACGCAGTATTTT. The gene calls are TRBV4-2 and TRBJ2-3, with D perhaps matching TRBD2 (6 bases). V dropped 1 base and J dropped 2 bases, with 10 bases sitting between them. This CDR3 contains 15 residues. The germline V gene encodes CDR1 LGHNA and CDR2 YNFKEQ.

This clonotype was found many times. This chain links TRBV5-1 with TRBJ2-5, with 11 bases lining up with TRBD1. After removal of 3 bases from V and 4 bases from J, the junction contained 2 bases not matched to a gene. The CDR3 contains 14 residues. Germline loops: CDR1 SGHRS, CDR2 YFSETQ. The CDR3 DNA reads as TGCGCCAGCAGCTCCGGGACAGGGGGAGAGACCCAGTACTTC. Translated, it gives CASSSGTGGETQYF.

The chain combines TRBV7-8 with TRBJ2-1; 10 bases are shared with TRBD2. Germline assignment: CDR1 SGHVS and CDR2 FQNEAQ. CDR3 length: 15 amino acids. V shed 5 bases and J 7 bases; nucleotides not matched to a gene: 8. The CDR3 nucleotides read TGTGCCAGCAGCCTGAGCGGGGGGGCCTGGAATGAGCAGTTCTTC. Translated, it gives CASSLSGGAWNEQFF.

This clonotype was picked up a small number of times. The chain recombines TRBV7-2 with TRBJ1-2; tentatively, D is TRBD1 (5 bases). Germline V lookup: CDR1 SGHTA, CDR2 FQGNSA. CDR3 length equals 13 residues. V shed 5 bases and J shed 4 bases, with 11 bases lying between them. DNA for the CDR3: TGTGCCAGCAGCCCGGGACCCGGCTATGGCTACACCTTC. Residues: CASSPGPGYGYTF.

This rearrangement joins TRBV2 to TRBJ1-6, with unresolved D. Germline V CDR1 and CDR2: SNHLY, FYNNEI. V gave up 6 bases and J gave up 0 bases, with 6 bases separating them. The CDR3 runs to 14 residues. CDR3 residues: CASSGSSYNSPLHF. The CDR3 DNA follows: TGTGCCAGCAGCGGCAGCTCCTATAATTCACCCCTCCACTTT.

The sample holds a few counts of this clonotype. This sequence joins TRBV19 and TRBJ1-1; D call uncertain. Trimming removed 5 bases at V and 0 bases at J, with 13 bases between. The CDR3 covers 15 residues. Germline CDR1 LNHDA, CDR2 SQIVND (reference sequence). In DNA form, the CDR3 reads TGTGCCAGTAGTCGGGCGGGTATTGTGAACACTGAAGCTTTCTTT. This sequence encodes CASSRAGIVNTEAFF.

The V call is TRBV12-3 or TRBV12-4, the J call TRBJ2-3; D ambiguous. CDR3 length equals 12 residues. V was trimmed by 6 bases and J by 4 bases, leaving 8 bases between them. The CDR3 is CASSLYSDTQYF. The CDR3 DNA sequence: TGTGCCAGCAGCCTATATTCAGATACGCAGTATTTT.

This clonotype was observed a handful of times. The V gene is TRBV6-6, the J gene TRBJ2-5; 7 bases agree with TRBD1. In germline, CDR1 is MNHNY, CDR2 SVGAGI (reference sequence). This CDR3 is built from 15 residues. J lost 4 bases, V lost 5 bases, and 10 bases had no gene match. DNA of the CDR3: TGTGCCAGCAGTCAACGGACAGGTCCCGGAGAGACCCAGTACTTC. This codes for CASSQRTGPGETQYF.

V gene TRBV9 combines with J gene TRBJ2-4; 7 bases align to TRBD1. The trim removed 3 bases at V and 4 bases at J, leaving 1 base unmatched. The CDR3 contains 13 residues. Germline lookup yields CDR1 SGDLS and CDR2 YYNGEE. The CDR3: CASSATGKNIQYF. CDR3 in DNA: TGTGCCAGCAGCGCGACAGGGAAAAACATTCAGTACTTC. The full variable domain, in which reference TRBV9 and TRBJ2-4 provide the parts outside the CDR3, is DSGVTQTPKHLITATGQRVTLRCSPRSGDLSVYWYQQSLDQGLQFLIQYYNGEERAKGNILERFSAQQFPDLHSELNLSSLELGDSALYFCASSATGKNIQYFGAGTRLSVL.

This clonotype was found a few times. The chain joins TRBV7-2 to TRBJ1-2; D unresolved. V shed 5 bases and J shed 4 bases, with 11 bases lying between them. Germline V gives CDR1 SGHTA, CDR2 FQGNSA. CDR3 length: 13 amino acids. CDR3 DNA: TGTGCCAGCAGCCCTAACGGCCCCTATGGCTACACCTTC. This codes for CASSPNGPYGYTF.

The chain joins TRBV7-9 to TRBJ2-7; D not certain. The CDR3 length is 13 residues. Germline V CDR1 and CDR2: SEHNR, FQNEAQ (reference sequence). Trimming stripped 4 bases from V and 2 bases from J, with 9 bases between. For the CDR3, the DNA is TGTGCCAGCAGCTCGGACGGAGCCTACGAGCAGTACTTC. Amino acid sequence: CASSSDGAYEQYF.

This clonotype was found a few times. The chain combines TRBV7-7 with TRBJ2-5, with D unresolved. V was cut by 1 base and J by 2 bases, with 8 bases left in between. There are 14 residues in the CDR3. The V gene's germline CDR1 is SSHAT and CDR2 FNYEAQ (reference sequence). Here the CDR3 reads CASSLEARQETQYF. As DNA, the CDR3 is TGTGCCAGCAGCTTAGAGGCCAGACAAGAGACCCAGTACTTC.

This clonotype was picked up a small number of times. V usage is TRBV20-1 and J usage is TRBJ2-4, with TRBD2 matching 7 bases. Trimming removed 1 base from V and 16 bases from J; junction bases left unmatched: 4. From germline, CDR1 is DFQATT and CDR2 SNEGSKA (reference sequence). This CDR3 is built from 10 residues. CDR3 bases: TGCAGTGCTAGAGGACTAGCCCTCTACTTC. It translates to CSARGLALYF.

This clonotype was detected only a few times. This sequence joins TRBV24-1 and TRBJ2-1, with 9 positions matching TRBD1. From germline, CDR1 is KGHDR and CDR2 SFDVKD. The CDR3 is 14 amino acids. The ends lost 6 bases at V and 4 bases at J; junction bases unmatched: 3. The CDR3 here is CATSPGQGYNEQFF. The CDR3 DNA reads as TGTGCCACCAGTCCGGGACAGGGTTACAATGAGCAGTTCTTC.

This clonotype was seen a few times. Written as DNA, the CDR3 is TGTGCCAGCAGCTTAAGTCTCTCCTCCGAGACAGGGGTTTCACCCCTCCACTTT. Translating gives CASSLSLSSETGVSPLHF. This chain links TRBV5-5 with TRBJ1-6; the match to TRBD1 covers 8 bases. The CDR3 totals 18 residues. The germline CDR1 and CDR2 sequences are SGHKS and YYEKEE (reference sequence). V lost 2 bases to trimming and J lost 9 bases; unmatched junction nucleotides: 16.